The 17 T cell receptor beta chains below come from one sample, sequenced in a study of T cells in women clearing cervical HPV infection. Profiling relied on immunoSEQ multiplex PCR, and the TCRdb table lists in-frame clones only, not all of them. This sample's table has roughly 30,000 clones. Input material: blood buffy coat. The source is a woman between 18 and 69 years old with a cervical HPV16 infection that either progressed to CIN3+ or cleared (not recorded which).

On this clone: The read halts 3 residues ahead of the CDR3 end, with the missing end drawn from the germline J gene. The chain has TRBV5-6 and TRBJ2-2; either TRBD1 or TRBD2 may fit D (5 bases each). This CDR3 has 14 residues. The germline V gene has CDR1 SGHDT and CDR2 YYEEEE. CDR3 DNA (partial): TGTGCCAGCAGCCTTAACAGAGGGGCCAACGTG. It yields the protein CASSLNRGANV. In full, the CDR3 reads CASSLNRGANVLFF.

To note about this clone: The read halts 3 residues ahead of the CDR3 end, with the missing end drawn from the germline J gene. This sequence joins TRBV7-9 and TRBJ1-2, with TRBD1 matching over 7 bases. CDR3 size: 14 residues. From germline, CDR1 is SEHNR and CDR2 FQNEAQ (reference sequence). The CDR3 sequence: CASNVQGNTYDYTF. CDR3 DNA (partial): TGTGCCAGCAACGTACAGGGGAACACCTACGAC.

Worth noting for this clone: The read comes to an end 3 residues before the CDR3 does, leaving the germline J gene to fill in the end. The rearrangement links TRBV18 to TRBJ2-5; no clear D. Trimming stripped 3 bases from V and 1 base from J, with 12 bases between. Germline V gene data show CDR1 as KGHSH and CDR2 as LQKENI. This CDR3 is 15 amino acids long. The CDR3 spells CASSPNQGLQETQYF. The part of the CDR3 DNA that was read is TGTGCCAGCTCACCTAACCAAGGGCTCCAAGAGACC.

Points on this clone: The sequenced fragment ends 3 residues before the CDR3 boundary, so the rest is inferred from the germline J gene. The chain links TRBV18 to TRBJ1-2, with 7 bases identical to TRBD1. V shed 5 bases and J 7 bases; nucleotides not matched to a gene: 13. The CDR3 covers 15 residues. Germline V gene sequence: CDR1 KGHSH, CDR2 LQKENI. This chain's CDR3 is CASSFGQATLGGYTF. The CDR3 bases that were read are TGTGCCAGCTCATTTGGACAGGCCACCCTCGGTGGC.

About this clone: The DNA ends 3 residues before the CDR3 does, and the rest of the CDR3 is filled in from the germline J gene. The chain carries TRBV20-1 and TRBJ2-1; TRBD2 matches 12 bases. The germline V gene has CDR1 DFQATT and CDR2 SNEGSKA (reference sequence). The V and J ends lost 5 bases and 2 bases, in that order; junction bases with no gene match: 4. This CDR3 is 15 amino acids long. Partial CDR3 DNA: TGCAGTGCTTCGCGGACTAGCGGGACCTACAATGAG. Protein sequence: CSASRTSGTYNE. The entire CDR3 is CSASRTSGTYNEQFF.

Comment on this clone: The read is 3 residues too short to cover the CDR3 end, so that end is filled in from the germline J gene. V and J are TRBV24-1 and TRBJ1-3; TRBD1 might be the D (6 bases). V lost 5 bases to trimming and J lost 4 bases, with 11 bases between them. From germline, CDR1 is KGHDR and CDR2 SFDVKD. CDR3 length equals 14 residues. The CDR3 loop reads CATSAKGTGNTIYF. The covered CDR3 bases are TGTGCCACCAGTGCAAAGGGGACAGGAAACACC.

With respect to this clone: The CDR3 end falls 3 residues outside the read, so it is completed with the germline J gene. The chain couples TRBV30 to TRBJ1-6; D gene uncertain. Germline V gene lookup returns CDR1 GTSNPN and CDR2 SVGIG (reference sequence). V lost 0 bases, J lost 10 bases, and 10 bases lay in between. CDR3 length: 13 residues. The CDR3 is CAWSVQEVSPLHF. The part of the CDR3 DNA that was read is TGTGCCTGGAGTGTTCAGGAGGTCTCACCC.

Points on this clone: The CDR3 goes on 3 residues after the read ends, and that part is filled in from the germline J gene. The chain links TRBV5-1 to TRBJ2-6, with D possibly TRBD2 on 5 matching bases. CDR1 is SGHRS, CDR2 YFSETQ, per germline. CDR3 length equals 17 residues. Between the trimmed V and J ends, which lost 4 bases and 0 bases, there was a span of 14 bases. The sequenced part of the CDR3 DNA is TGCGCCAGCAGCCCGTCGGACTGGTCCTCTGGGGCCAACGTC. This sequence encodes CASSPSDWSSGANV. The complete CDR3 reads CASSPSDWSSGANVLTF.

Notes on this clone: The read terminates 3 residues before the CDR3 end, so the remaining end is supplied by the germline J gene. The chain joins TRBV10-1 to TRBJ2-7, with TRBD1 matching 11 bases. The CDR3 is 13 residues long. Trimming removed 4 bases from V and 5 bases from J; junction bases left unmatched: 1. The V gene's germline CDR1 is WNHNN and CDR2 SYGVQD (reference sequence). Partial CDR3 DNA: TGCGCCAGCAGTGGGACAGGGGGCAACGAG. It encodes CASSGTGGNE. The CDR3, in full, reads CASSGTGGNEQYF.

Concerning this clone itself: The CDR3 end lies 3 residues beyond the end of the read and is filled in from the germline J gene. This chain joins TRBV7-3 and TRBJ2-3, with 11 bases aligning to TRBD2. V shed 5 bases and J 3 bases; nucleotides not matched to a gene: 4. From germline, CDR1 is SGHTA and CDR2 FQGTGA. CDR3 length equals 15 residues. The CDR3 sequence: CASSRLAGRTDTQYF. The sequenced CDR3 bases are TGTGCCAGCAGCCGACTAGCGGGACGAACAGATACG.

Concerning this clone itself: With the read ending 3 residues before the CDR3 end, the germline J gene is used to fill in that end. The chain is built from TRBV20-1 and TRBJ2-3; no clear D gene. The germline CDR1 and CDR2 sequences are DFQATT and SNEGSKA (reference sequence). V gave up 6 bases and J gave up 2 bases, with 12 bases separating them. The CDR3 is made up of 13 amino acids. CDR3 DNA, as far as it was read: TGCAGTGCACTACTGGCTTCCACAGATACG. This codes for CSALLASTDT. The CDR3 in full is CSALLASTDTQYF.

Worth noting for this clone: The sequenced fragment ends 3 residues before the CDR3 boundary, so the rest is inferred from the germline J gene. This sequence joins TRBV28 and TRBJ2-7; D uncertain. V was clipped by 5 bases and J by 6 bases, with 14 bases between them. There are 13 residues in the CDR3. Germline CDR1 and CDR2: MDHEN and SYDVKM. CDR3 loop: CASSPTTKVEQYF. Incomplete CDR3 DNA: TGTGCCAGCAGTCCCACTACTAAGGTCGAG.

Worth noting for this clone: Coverage ceases 3 residues before the CDR3 finishes, and the germline J gene fills in the end. The chain couples TRBV6-4 to TRBJ2-3; D is undetermined. The CDR3 covers 16 residues. Trimming took off 5 bases at V and 2 bases at J, with 17 bases between the two ends. Per the germline V gene, CDR1 is MRHNA and CDR2 is SNTAGT. The covered CDR3 bases are TGTGCCAGCAGTCAGGAAGTAGGTCGGCACACAGATACG. Translating it yields CASSQEVGRHTDT. In full, the CDR3 reads CASSQEVGRHTDTQYF.

Notes on this clone: The sequenced fragment ends 3 residues before the CDR3 boundary, so the rest is inferred from the germline J gene. The rearrangement links TRBV18 to TRBJ2-5; TRBD1 aligns across 7 bases. The CDR3 totals 15 residues. J was trimmed by 2 bases and V by 2 bases; bases with no gene match: 5. Germline values: CDR1 KGHSH, CDR2 LQKENI. The covered CDR3 bases are TGTGCCAGCTCACCAAGGCTGGGACAGCAAGAGACC. Translating gives CASSPRLGQQET. The entire CDR3 reads CASSPRLGQQETQYF.

Notes on this clone: The sequenced fragment ends 3 residues before the CDR3 boundary, so the rest is inferred from the germline J gene. The rearrangement uses TRBV12-3 or TRBV12-4 and TRBJ1-2; 7 positions match TRBD1. Germline trimming cut 2 bases from V and 6 bases from J; bases unmatched to any gene: 15. This CDR3 spans 17 amino acids. CDR3 in amino acids: CASSLSAQGVRENGYTF. The sequenced part of the CDR3 DNA is TGTGCCAGCAGTTTATCCGCCCAGGGGGTGAGAGAAAATGGC.

Notes on this clone: The read finishes 3 residues shy of the CDR3 end, and the germline J gene is used to complete it. The gene calls are TRBV2 and TRBJ1-6, with TRBD1 as a possible D gene (6 bases). Trimming took 5 bases from V and 0 from J, leaving 14 bases between them. The germline V gene has CDR1 SNHLY and CDR2 FYNNEI. This CDR3 region has 17 residues. The CDR3 loop is CASSPRTASSYNSPLHF. CDR3 DNA, as far as it was read: TGTGCCAGCAGTCCAAGGACAGCGAGCTCCTATAATTCACCC.

Concerning this clone itself: The sequence runs out 3 residues before the end of the CDR3; the remainder is reconstructed from the germline J gene. This rearrangement joins TRBV5-1 to TRBJ1-1; D is uncertain. Trimming took 3 bases from V and 7 from J, leaving 19 bases between them. This CDR3 is 15 amino acids long. Germline V gene data show CDR1 as SGHRS and CDR2 as YFSETQ. Partial CDR3 DNA: TGCGCCAGCAGCTCCACTGGTATTAGCACGGGTGAA. This gives the protein CASSSTGISTGE. The whole CDR3 protein reads CASSSTGISTGEAFF.